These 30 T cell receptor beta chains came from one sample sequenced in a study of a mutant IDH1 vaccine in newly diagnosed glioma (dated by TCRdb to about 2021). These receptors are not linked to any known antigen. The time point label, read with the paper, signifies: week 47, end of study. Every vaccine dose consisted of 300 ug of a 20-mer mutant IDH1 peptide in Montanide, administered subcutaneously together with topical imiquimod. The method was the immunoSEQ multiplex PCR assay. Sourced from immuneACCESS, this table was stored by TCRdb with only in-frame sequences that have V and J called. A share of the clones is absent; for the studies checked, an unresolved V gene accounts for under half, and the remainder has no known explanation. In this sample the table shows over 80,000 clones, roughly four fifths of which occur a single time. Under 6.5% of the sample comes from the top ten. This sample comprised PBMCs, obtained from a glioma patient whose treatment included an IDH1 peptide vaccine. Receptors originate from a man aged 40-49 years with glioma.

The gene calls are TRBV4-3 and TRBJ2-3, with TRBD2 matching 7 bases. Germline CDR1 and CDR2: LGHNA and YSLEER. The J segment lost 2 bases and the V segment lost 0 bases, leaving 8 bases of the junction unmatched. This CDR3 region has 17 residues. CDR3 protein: CASSQDRLAEYTDTQYF. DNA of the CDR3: TGCGCCAGCAGCCAAGATAGGCTAGCGGAATACACAGATACGCAGTATTTT.

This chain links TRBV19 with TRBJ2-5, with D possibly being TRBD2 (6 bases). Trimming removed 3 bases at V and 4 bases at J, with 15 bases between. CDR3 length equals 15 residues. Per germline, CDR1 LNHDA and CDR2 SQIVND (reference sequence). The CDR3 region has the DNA TGTGCCAGTAGTATGGGGACTTTCCAAGCAGAGACCCAGTACTTC. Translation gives CASSMGTFQAETQYF.

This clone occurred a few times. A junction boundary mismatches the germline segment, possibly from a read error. CDR3 in DNA: TGTGCCCGGAGGCCCACAGGGTACACTGAAGCTTTCTTT. Protein sequence: CARRPTGYTEAFF. V and J are TRBV30 and TRBJ1-1; a weak D match, TRBD1 (6 bases). This CDR3 spans 13 amino acids. Germline CDR1 GTSNPN, CDR2 SVGIG (reference sequence).

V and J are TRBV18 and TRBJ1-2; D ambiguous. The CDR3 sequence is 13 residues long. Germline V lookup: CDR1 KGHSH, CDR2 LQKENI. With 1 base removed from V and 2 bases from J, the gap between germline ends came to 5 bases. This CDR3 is CASSPQGNYGYTF. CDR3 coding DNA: TGTGCCAGCTCACCACAAGGCAACTATGGCTACACCTTC.

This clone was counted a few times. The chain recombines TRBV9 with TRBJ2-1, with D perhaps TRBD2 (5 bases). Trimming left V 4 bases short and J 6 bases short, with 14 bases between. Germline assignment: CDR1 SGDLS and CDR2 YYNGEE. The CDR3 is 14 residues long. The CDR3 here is CASSSSGWGNEQFF. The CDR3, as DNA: TGTGCCAGCAGCTCAAGCGGTTGGGGCAATGAGCAGTTCTTC.

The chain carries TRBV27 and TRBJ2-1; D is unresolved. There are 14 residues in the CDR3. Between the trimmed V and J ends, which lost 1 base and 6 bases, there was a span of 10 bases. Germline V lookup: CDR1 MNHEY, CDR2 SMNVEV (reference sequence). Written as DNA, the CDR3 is TGTGCCAGCAGTTTATTAGAAGGGTCCAATGAGCAGTTCTTC. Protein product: CASSLLEGSNEQFF.

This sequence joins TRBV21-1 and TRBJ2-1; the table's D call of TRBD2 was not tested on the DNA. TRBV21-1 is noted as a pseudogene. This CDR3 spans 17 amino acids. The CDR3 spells CASSPRKREGSYNEQFF. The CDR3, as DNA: TGTGCCAGCAGCCCCCGCAAGCGGGAGGGCTCCTACAATGAGCAGTTCTTC.

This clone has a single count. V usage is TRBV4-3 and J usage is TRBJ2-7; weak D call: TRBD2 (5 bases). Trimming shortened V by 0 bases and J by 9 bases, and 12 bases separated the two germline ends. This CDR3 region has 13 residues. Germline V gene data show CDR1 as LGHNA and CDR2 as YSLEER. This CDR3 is CASSQELRAVQYF. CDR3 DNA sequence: TGCGCCAGCAGCCAAGAGTTGAGGGCCGTGCAGTACTTC.

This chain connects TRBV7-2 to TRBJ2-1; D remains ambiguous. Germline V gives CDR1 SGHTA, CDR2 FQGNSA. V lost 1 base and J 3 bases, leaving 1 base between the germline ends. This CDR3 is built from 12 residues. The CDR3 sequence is CASSLGYNEQFF. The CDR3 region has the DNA TGTGCCAGCAGCTTAGGCTACAATGAGCAGTTCTTC.

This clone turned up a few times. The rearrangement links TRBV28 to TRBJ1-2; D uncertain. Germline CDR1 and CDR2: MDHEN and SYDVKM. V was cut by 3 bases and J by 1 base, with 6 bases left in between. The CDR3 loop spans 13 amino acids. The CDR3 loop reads CASSFSDNYGYTF. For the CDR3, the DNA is TGTGCCAGCAGTTTCTCCGATAACTATGGCTACACCTTC.

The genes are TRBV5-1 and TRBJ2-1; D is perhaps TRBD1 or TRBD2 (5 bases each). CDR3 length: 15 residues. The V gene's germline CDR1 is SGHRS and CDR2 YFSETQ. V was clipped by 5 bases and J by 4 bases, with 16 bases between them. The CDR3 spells CASSYSGTPYNEQFF. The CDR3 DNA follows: TGCGCCAGCAGTTACTCGGGGACGCCGTACAATGAGCAGTTCTTC.

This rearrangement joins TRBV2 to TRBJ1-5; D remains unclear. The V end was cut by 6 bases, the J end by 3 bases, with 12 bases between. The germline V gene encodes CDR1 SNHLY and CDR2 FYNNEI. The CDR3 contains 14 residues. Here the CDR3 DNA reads TGTGCCAGCAGCGATTTAGGGTTCAATCAGCCCCAGCATTTT. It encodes CASSDLGFNQPQHF. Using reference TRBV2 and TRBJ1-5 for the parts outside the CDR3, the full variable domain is EPEVTQTPSHQVTQMGQEVILRCVPISNHLYFYWYRQILGQKVEFLVSFYNNEISEKSEIFDDQFSVERPDGSNFTLKIRSTKLEDSAMYFCASSDLGFNQPQHFGDGTRLSIL.

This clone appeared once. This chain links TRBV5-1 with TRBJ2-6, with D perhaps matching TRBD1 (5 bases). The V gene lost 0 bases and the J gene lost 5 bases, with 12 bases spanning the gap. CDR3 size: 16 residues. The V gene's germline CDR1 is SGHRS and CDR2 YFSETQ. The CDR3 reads CASSLGQPFRANVLTF. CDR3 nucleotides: TGCGCCAGCAGCTTGGGACAGCCCTTTAGGGCCAACGTCCTGACTTTC. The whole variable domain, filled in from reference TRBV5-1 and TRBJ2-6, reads KAGVTQTPRYLIKTRGQQVTLSCSPISGHRSVSWYQQTPGQGLQFLFEYFSETQRNKGNFPGRFSGRQFSNSRSEMNVSTLELGDSALYLCASSLGQPFRANVLTFGAGSRLTVL.

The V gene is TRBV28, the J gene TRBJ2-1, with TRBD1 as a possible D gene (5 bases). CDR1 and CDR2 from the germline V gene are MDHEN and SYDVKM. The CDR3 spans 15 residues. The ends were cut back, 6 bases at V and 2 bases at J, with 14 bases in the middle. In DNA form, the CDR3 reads TGTGCCAGCAGGCGAAGACAGCTAGCCTACAATGAGCAGTTCTTC. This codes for CASRRRQLAYNEQFF.

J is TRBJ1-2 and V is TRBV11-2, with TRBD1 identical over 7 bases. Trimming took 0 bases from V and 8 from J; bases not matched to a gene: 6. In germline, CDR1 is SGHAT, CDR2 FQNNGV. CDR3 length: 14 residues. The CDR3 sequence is CASSLEGQYQGYTF. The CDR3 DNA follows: TGTGCCAGCAGCTTAGAGGGACAGTATCAAGGCTACACCTTC.

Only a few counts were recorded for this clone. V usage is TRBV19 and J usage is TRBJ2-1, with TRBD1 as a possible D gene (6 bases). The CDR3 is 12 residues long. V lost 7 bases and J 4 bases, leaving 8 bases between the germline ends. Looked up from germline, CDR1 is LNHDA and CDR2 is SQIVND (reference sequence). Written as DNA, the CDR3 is TGTGCCAGTACTGGACAGTACAATGAGCAGTTCTTC. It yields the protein CASTGQYNEQFF.

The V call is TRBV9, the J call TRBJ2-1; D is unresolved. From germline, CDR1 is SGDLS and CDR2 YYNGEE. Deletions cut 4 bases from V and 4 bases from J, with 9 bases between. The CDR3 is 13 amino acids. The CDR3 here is CASSSTGYNEQFF. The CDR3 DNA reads TGTGCCAGCAGCTCGACTGGTTACAATGAGCAGTTCTTC.

CDR3 amino acids: CASSSGRQGGRGQETQYF. As DNA, the CDR3 is TGTGCCAGCAGCTCAGGACGACAGGGAGGTAGAGGGCAAGAGACCCAGTACTTC. The chain has TRBV7-9 and TRBJ2-5, with a weak D call TRBD1 (7 bases). Germline-derived CDR1 and CDR2 are SEHNR and FQNEAQ (reference sequence). Trimming removed 4 bases from V and 2 bases from J, with 23 bases in between. There are 18 residues in the CDR3.

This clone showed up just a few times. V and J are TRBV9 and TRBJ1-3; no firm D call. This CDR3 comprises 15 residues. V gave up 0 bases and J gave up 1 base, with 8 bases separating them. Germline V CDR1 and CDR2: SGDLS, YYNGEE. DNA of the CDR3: TGTGCCAGCAGCGTAGGGAGTCCATCTGGAAACACCATATATTTT. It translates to CASSVGSPSGNTIYF.

The DNA for the CDR3 is TGCGCCAGCAGCCGCGTCGGACAGGGACTCACCGGGGAGCTGTTTTTT. Translating it yields CASSRVGQGLTGELFF. The chain uses TRBV4-3 and TRBJ2-2; 8 positions agree with TRBD1. The CDR3 sequence is 16 residues long. Germline assignment: CDR1 LGHNA and CDR2 YSLEER. Trimming cost V 4 bases and J 4 bases; bases outside gene matches: 8.

DNA for the CDR3: TGTGCCAGCAGCGTGCCGGGACAGGGGGAAACCGGGGAGCTGTTTTTT. This translates into CASSVPGQGETGELFF. This sequence joins TRBV5-6 and TRBJ2-2, with 11 positions matching TRBD1. Germline assignment: CDR1 SGHDT and CDR2 YYEEEE. This CDR3 is 16 amino acids long. With V trimmed by 4 bases and J by 5 bases, 7 bases remained unmatched.

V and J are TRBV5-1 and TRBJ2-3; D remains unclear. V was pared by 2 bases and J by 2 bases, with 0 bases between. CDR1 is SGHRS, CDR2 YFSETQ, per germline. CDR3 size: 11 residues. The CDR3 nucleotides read TGCGCCAGCAGCTTCACAGATACGCAGTATTTT. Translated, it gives CASSFTDTQYF.

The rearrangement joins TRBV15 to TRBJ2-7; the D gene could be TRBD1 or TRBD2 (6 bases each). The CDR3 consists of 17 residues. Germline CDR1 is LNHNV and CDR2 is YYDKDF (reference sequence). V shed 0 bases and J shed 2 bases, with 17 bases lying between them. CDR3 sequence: CATSRDGGRRLTYEQYF. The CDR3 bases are TGTGCCACCAGCAGAGACGGGGGCCGACGACTGACCTACGAGCAGTACTTC.

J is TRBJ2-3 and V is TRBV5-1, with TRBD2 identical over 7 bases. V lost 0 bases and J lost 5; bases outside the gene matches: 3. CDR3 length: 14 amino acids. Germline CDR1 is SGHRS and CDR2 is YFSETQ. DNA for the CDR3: TGCGCCAGCAGCTTGGGGCTAGCGGTAGATACGCAGTATTTT. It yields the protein CASSLGLAVDTQYF.

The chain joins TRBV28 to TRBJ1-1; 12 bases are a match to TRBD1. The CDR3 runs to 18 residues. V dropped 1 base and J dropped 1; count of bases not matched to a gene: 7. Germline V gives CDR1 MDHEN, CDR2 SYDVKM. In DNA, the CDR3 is TGTGCCAGCAGTTTATACCGGGACAGGGGGCGAAGGAACACTGAAGCTTTCTTT. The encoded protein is CASSLYRDRGRRNTEAFF.

For the CDR3, the DNA is TGTGCCAGCAGTTTCTCCGGTGGGACTGAAGCTTTCTTT. Translation: CASSFSGGTEAFF. This chain connects TRBV27 to TRBJ1-1, with D unresolved. Germline loops: CDR1 MNHEY, CDR2 SMNVEV (reference sequence). Trimming removed 3 bases from V and 5 bases from J, with 10 bases in between. This CDR3 contains 13 residues.

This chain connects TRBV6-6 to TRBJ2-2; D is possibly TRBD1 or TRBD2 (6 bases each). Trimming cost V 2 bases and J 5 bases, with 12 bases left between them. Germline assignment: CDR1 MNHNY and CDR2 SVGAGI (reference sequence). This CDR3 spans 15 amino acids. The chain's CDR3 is CASSYGGRLTGELFF. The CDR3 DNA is TGTGCCAGCAGTTACGGGGGGCGCCTAACCGGGGAGCTGTTTTTT.

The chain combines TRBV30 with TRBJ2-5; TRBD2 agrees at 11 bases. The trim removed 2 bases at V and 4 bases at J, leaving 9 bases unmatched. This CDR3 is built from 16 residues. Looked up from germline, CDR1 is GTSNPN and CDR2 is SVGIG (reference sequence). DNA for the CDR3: TGTGCCTGGAGTTCGTGGGGCACTAGCGGGGGAGAGACCCAGTACTTC. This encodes CAWSSWGTSGGETQYF.

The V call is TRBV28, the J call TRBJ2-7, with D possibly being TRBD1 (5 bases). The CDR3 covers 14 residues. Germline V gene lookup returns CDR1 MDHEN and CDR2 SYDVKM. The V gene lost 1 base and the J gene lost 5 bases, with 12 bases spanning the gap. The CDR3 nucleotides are TGTGCCAGCAGTTTATCGACAGACATCCACGAGCAGTACTTC. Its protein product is CASSLSTDIHEQYF.

The CDR3 here is CASSERRDSPLHF. For the CDR3, the DNA is TGTGCCAGCAGTGAACGTAGGGATTCACCCCTCCACTTT. This chain uses TRBV6-1 with TRBJ1-6; D call uncertain. The V gene's germline CDR1 is MNHNS and CDR2 SASEGT. V lost 2 bases and J lost 8, with 7 bases in between. The CDR3 has 13 residues.